The present entry profiles one T cell receptor (beta chain) with its context. The antigen is unknown. Produced via immunoSEQ multiplex PCR; TCRdb's table is partial and in-frame only. The repertoire consists of more than 100,000 clones, with 80% to 90% occurring once and the leading ten covering roughly 8.9%. Germline CDR1 and CDR2: SNHLY and FYNNEI. The CDR3 sequence is 14 residues long. Unmatched junction bases numbered 6, after V lost 3 bases and J lost 7 bases. These data belong to a study of T cell responses to AZD1222 COVID-19 vaccine. Findings of the study overall: Mostly white British, mostly female donors; authors suggested clonal diversity may be underestimated.

This sequence joins TRBV2 and TRBJ1-5; 7 nucleotides match TRBD1. The receptor was isolated from an adult in good health. The sample in question was peripheral blood, obtained on day 0 of AZD1222 vaccination. The DNA for the CDR3 is TGTGCCAGCAGTGAGGAGGGGGCGGGGCAGCCCCAGCATTTT. Residues: CASSEEGAGQPQHF.